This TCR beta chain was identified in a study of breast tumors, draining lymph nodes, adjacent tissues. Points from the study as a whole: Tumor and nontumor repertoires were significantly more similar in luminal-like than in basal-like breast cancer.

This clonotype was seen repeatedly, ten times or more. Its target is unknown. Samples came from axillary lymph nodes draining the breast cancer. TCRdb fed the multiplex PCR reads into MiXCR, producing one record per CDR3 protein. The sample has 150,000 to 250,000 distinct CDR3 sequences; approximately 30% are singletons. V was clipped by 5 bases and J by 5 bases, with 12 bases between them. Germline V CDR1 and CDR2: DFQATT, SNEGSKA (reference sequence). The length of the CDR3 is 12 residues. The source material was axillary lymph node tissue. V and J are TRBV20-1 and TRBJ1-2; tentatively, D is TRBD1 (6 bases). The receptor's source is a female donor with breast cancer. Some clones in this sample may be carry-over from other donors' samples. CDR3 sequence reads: CSAAGVEYGYTF. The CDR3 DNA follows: TGCAGTGCTGCAGGGGTTGAGTATGGCTACACCTTC.